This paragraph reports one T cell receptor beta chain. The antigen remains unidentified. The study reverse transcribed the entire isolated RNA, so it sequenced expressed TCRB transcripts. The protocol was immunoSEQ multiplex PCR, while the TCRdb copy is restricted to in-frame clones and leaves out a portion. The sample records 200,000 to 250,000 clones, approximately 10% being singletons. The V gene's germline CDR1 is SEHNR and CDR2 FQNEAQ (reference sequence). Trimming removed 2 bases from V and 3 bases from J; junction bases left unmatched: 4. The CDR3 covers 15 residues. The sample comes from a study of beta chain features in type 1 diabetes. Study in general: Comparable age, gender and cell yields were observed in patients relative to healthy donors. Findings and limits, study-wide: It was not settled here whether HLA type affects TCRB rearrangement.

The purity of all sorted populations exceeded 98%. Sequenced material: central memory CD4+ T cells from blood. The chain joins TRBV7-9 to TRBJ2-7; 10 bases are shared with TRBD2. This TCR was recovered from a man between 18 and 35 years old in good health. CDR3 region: CASSLNLAGVYEQYF. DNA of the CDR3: TGTGCCAGCAGCTTAAACCTAGCGGGAGTCTACGAGCAGTACTTC.